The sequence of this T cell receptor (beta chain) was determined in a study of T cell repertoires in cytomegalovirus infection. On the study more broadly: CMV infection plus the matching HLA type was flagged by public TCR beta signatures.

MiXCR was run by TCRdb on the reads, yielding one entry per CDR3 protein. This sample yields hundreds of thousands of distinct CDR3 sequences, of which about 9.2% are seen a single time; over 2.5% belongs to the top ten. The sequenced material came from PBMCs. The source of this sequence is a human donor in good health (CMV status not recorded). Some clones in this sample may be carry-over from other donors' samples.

The CDR3 loop is CASRIEGQGTYNEQFF. In DNA, the CDR3 is TGTGCCAGCAGGATCGAAGGGCAGGGGACCTACAATGAGCAGTTCTTC. The chain uses TRBV5-4 and TRBJ2-1; D is possibly TRBD1 (6 bases). Trimming stripped 5 bases from V and 2 bases from J, with 17 bases between. The CDR3 runs to 16 residues. CDR1 is SGHNT, CDR2 YYREEE, per germline (reference sequence).